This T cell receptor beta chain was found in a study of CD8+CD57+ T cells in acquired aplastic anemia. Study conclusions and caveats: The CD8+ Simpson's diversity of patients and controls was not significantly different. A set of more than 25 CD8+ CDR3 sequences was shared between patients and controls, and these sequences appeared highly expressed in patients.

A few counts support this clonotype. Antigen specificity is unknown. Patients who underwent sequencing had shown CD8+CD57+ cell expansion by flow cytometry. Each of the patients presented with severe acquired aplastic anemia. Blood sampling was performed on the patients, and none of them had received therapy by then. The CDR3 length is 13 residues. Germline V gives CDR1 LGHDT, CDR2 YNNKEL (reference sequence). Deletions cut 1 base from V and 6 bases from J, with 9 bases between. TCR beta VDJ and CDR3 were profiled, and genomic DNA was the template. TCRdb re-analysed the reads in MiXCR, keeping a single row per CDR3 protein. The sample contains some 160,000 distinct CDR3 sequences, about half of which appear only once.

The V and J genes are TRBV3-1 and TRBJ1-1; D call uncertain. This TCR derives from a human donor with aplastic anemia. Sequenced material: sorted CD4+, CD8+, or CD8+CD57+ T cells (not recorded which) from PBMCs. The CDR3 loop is CASSQVTDSEAFF. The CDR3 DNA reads TGTGCCAGCAGCCAAGTGACCGATTCTGAAGCTTTCTTT.